The T cell receptor (beta chain) under discussion was sequenced for a study of CD8 T cells in Susac syndrome. The RNA input was roughly 0.5 to 1 ug, and it was reverse transcribed with random hexamers. Using its own MiXCR run on the immunoSEQ multiplex PCR reads, TCRdb lists one record per CDR3 protein. Of fewer than 250,000 distinct CDR3 sequences in the sample, approximately 93% were seen once. The germline V and J ends were trimmed by 0 bases and 5 bases, with 14 bases remaining between them. This CDR3 is 16 amino acids long. Germline V gives CDR1 LNHNV, CDR2 YYDKDF (reference sequence). The specimen was CD4+ T cells from PBMCs. The V gene is TRBV15, the J gene TRBJ1-3, with D possibly matching TRBD1 (6 bases). The sequence derives from a human donor in good health. The CDR3 coding sequence is TGTGCCACCAGCAGAGATTTTACAGGGAAGAGAAACACCATATATTTT. It yields the protein CATSRDFTGKRNTIYF.